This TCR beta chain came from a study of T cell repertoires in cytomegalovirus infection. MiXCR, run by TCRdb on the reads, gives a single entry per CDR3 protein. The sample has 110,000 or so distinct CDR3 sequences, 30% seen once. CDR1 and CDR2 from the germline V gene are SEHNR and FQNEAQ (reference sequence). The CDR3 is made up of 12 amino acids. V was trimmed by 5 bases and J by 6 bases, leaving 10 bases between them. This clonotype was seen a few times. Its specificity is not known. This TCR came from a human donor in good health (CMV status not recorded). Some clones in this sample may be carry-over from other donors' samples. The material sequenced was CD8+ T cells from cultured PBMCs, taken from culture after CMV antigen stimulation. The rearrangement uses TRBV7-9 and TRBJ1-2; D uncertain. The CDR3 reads CASSPPGNGYTF. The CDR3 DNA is TGTGCCAGCAGCCCCCCAGGTAATGGCTACACCTTC.